Below are 28 T cell receptor beta chains sequenced from a single sample in a study of blood T cell repertoires in COVID-19. Profiling relied on immunoSEQ multiplex PCR, and the TCRdb table lists in-frame clones only, not all of them. Here the sample spans about 260,000 clones, approximately 86% being singletons. Source material: peripheral blood. These receptor sequences come from a man aged 30 to 45 with active or convalescent COVID-19.

This chain joins TRBV7-8 and TRBJ1-2, with D hard to call. V lost 1 base and J 4 bases, leaving 7 bases between the germline ends. This CDR3 contains 13 residues. Germline-derived CDR1 and CDR2 are SGHVS and FQNEAQ. The CDR3 sequence: CASSLDSSYGYTF. The CDR3 bases are TGTGCCAGCAGCTTAGACTCTAGCTATGGCTACACCTTC. The variable domain in full, completed from reference TRBV7-8 and TRBJ1-2, reads GAGVSQSPRYKVAKRGQDVALRCDPISGHVSLFWYQQALGQGPEFLTYFQNEAQLDKSGLPSDRFFAERPEGSVSTLKIQRTQQEDSAVYLCASSLDSSYGYTFGSGTRLTVV.

CDR3 coding DNA: TGTGCCAGCAGCCCCGCCGGGACAGTCCTGTACGAGCAGTACTTC. It yields the protein CASSPAGTVLYEQYF. V and J are TRBV27 and TRBJ2-7; 7 nucleotides match TRBD1. CDR1 and CDR2 (germline): MNHEY, SMNVEV (reference sequence). The CDR3 sequence is 15 residues long. After removal of 6 bases from V and 4 bases from J, the junction contained 12 bases not matched to a gene.

V gene TRBV6-5 combines with J gene TRBJ2-5; TRBD2 is a possible D gene (5 bases). Trimming took 0 bases from V and 6 from J, leaving 14 bases between them. The CDR3 extends over 15 amino acids. Germline assignment: CDR1 MNHEY and CDR2 SVGAGI. The CDR3 sequence is CASSYSIGERKTQYF. CDR3 in DNA: TGTGCCAGCAGTTACTCGATTGGGGAGCGAAAGACCCAGTACTTC.

The chain combines TRBV13 with TRBJ1-2; TRBD1 is a possible D gene (6 bases). The CDR3 covers 16 residues. Germline V gives CDR1 PRHDT, CDR2 FYEKMQ (reference sequence). The V end was cut by 0 bases, the J end by 7 bases, with 18 bases between. CDR3 in DNA: TGTGCCAGCAGCTTAGGCTACAGACAGGCATCTCCTGGCTACACCTTC. It yields the protein CASSLGYRQASPGYTF. Variable domain in full (rest from reference TRBV13 and TRBJ1-2): AAGVIQSPRHLIKEKRETATLKCYPIPRHDTVYWYQQGPGQDPQFLISFYEKMQSDKGSIPDRFSAQQFSDYHSELNMSSLELGDSALYFCASSLGYRQASPGYTFGSGTRLTVV.

This chain uses TRBV21-1 with TRBJ2-3; the D call TRBD1 from the table was never checked on the DNA. TRBV21-1 is classified as a pseudogene. The CDR3 extends over 17 amino acids. CDR3 region: CASSKARDRGTTDTQYF. In nucleotides, the CDR3 is TGTGCCAGCAGCAAAGCGCGTGACAGGGGAACCACAGATACGCAGTATTTT.

About this clone: The junction and the germline gene differ at one end; a read error may be behind it. This specimen includes other DNA sequences encoding the same CDR3. This chain joins TRBV19 and TRBJ1-6, with TRBD1 identical over 9 bases. The CDR3 totals 14 residues. CDR1 LNHDA and CDR2 SQIVND come from the germline V gene (reference sequence). CDR3 amino acids: CASGTGRRRSPLHF. The CDR3 nucleotides are TGTGCCAGTGGGACAGGGCGAAGGCGTTCACCCCTTCACTTT.

The V gene is TRBV7-6, the J gene TRBJ2-5; the D gene is possibly TRBD2 (6 bases). The CDR3 contains 16 residues. CDR1 is SGHVS, CDR2 FNYEAQ, per germline. Trimming took 5 bases from V and 1 from J, leaving 17 bases between them. This CDR3 reads CASSPLMGGGQETQYF. The CDR3 DNA is TGTGCCAGCAGCCCGTTGATGGGGGGTGGCCAAGAGACCCAGTACTTC.

J is TRBJ2-3 and V is TRBV25-1; 10 bases are a match to TRBD2. The CDR3 runs 16 residues. The germline CDR1 and CDR2 sequences are MGHDK and SYGVNS. The V segment lost 0 bases and the J segment 0 bases; nucleotides outside the gene matches: 0. The CDR3 reads CASSEYSGGSTDTQYF. The CDR3 DNA is TGTGCCAGCAGTGAATATAGCGGGGGGAGCACAGATACGCAGTATTTT.

About this clone: This CDR3 is also generated by other DNA sequences in the sample. The J gene is TRBJ2-1, the V gene TRBV29-1; D is uncertain. From germline, CDR1 is SQVTM and CDR2 ANQGSEA. V was clipped by 4 bases and J by 1 base, with 5 bases between them. This CDR3 has 12 amino acids. This CDR3 reads CSVGGSYNEQFF. In DNA form, the CDR3 reads TGCAGCGTTGGAGGATCCTACAATGAGCAGTTCTTC.

V usage is TRBV3-1 (or the pseudogene TRBV3-2) and J usage is TRBJ2-2, with 7 bases matching TRBD1. The V gene's germline CDR1 is LGHDT and CDR2 YNNKEL (reference sequence). CDR3 length equals 16 residues. Trimming removed 0 bases from V and 5 bases from J; junction bases left unmatched: 6. The CDR3 loop is CASSQELGTETGELFF. The CDR3 region has the DNA TGTGCCAGCAGCCAAGAGCTTGGGACAGAAACCGGGGAGCTGTTTTTT.

The J gene is TRBJ1-5, the V gene TRBV4-3, with a weak D call TRBD1 (5 bases). The CDR3 totals 15 residues. The V end lost 2 bases, the J end lost 2 bases, and 10 bases lay between the germline ends. Germline V CDR1 and CDR2: LGHNA, YSLEER. The CDR3 sequence is CASSQYGGGNQPQHF. In DNA form, the CDR3 reads TGCGCCAGCAGCCAATACGGGGGGGGCAATCAGCCCCAGCATTTT.

About this clone itself: This specimen includes other DNA sequences encoding the same CDR3. The chain joins TRBV12-3 or TRBV12-4 to TRBJ1-5; 7 bases fit TRBD1. The CDR3 has 13 amino acids. The J segment lost 4 bases and the V segment lost 5 bases, leaving 2 bases of the junction unmatched. The CDR3 DNA is TGTGCCAGCAGTCCAGGGGGAAATCAGCCCCAGCATTTT. Protein product: CASSPGGNQPQHF.

V is TRBV12-3 or TRBV12-4 and J is TRBJ1-1, with TRBD1 matching 7 bases. V gave up 5 bases and J gave up 6 bases; unmatched junction bases: 3. The CDR3 spans 12 residues. The chain's CDR3 is CASSIDRAEAFF. Written as DNA, the CDR3 is TGTGCCAGCAGTATTGACAGGGCTGAAGCTTTCTTT.

CDR3 DNA: TGTGCCAGCAGCCAGACAGGGGAGAGCAATCAGCCCCAGCATTTT. Residues: CASSQTGESNQPQHF. The chain carries TRBV11-2 and TRBJ1-5; the match to TRBD1 covers 8 bases. Germline assignment: CDR1 SGHAT and CDR2 FQNNGV. The V and J ends lost 5 bases and 1 base, in that order; junction bases with no gene match: 4. This CDR3 region has 15 residues.

The chain employs TRBV7-2 and TRBJ1-4; D may be TRBD1 (6 bases). Germline CDR1 reads SGHTA; CDR2 reads FQGNSA. Trimming left V 3 bases short and J 5 bases short, with 13 bases between. This CDR3 is built from 15 residues. In DNA form, the CDR3 reads TGTGCCAGCAGCTTTACCGGGACAAGAAATGAAAAACTGTTTTTT. It encodes CASSFTGTRNEKLFF.

Worth noting for this clone: Other DNA sequences in the same sample also yield this CDR3. CDR3 coding DNA: TGCGCCAGCAGCCAAGATCCAGATTCCGGGGAGCTGTTTTTT. Its protein product is CASSQDPDSGELFF. This chain uses TRBV4-1 with TRBJ2-2, with unresolved D. CDR1 and CDR2 (germline): MGHRA, YSYEKL. V was cut by 0 bases and J by 6 bases, with 8 bases left in between. The CDR3 covers 14 residues.

V and J are TRBV18 and TRBJ1-3; tentative D call: TRBD1 (6 bases). The CDR3 runs to 17 residues. V was pared by 0 bases and J by 9 bases, with 21 bases between. Germline lookup yields CDR1 KGHSH and CDR2 LQKENI. CDR3 in amino acids: CASSPPDGRGGRTTIYF. DNA of the CDR3: TGTGCCAGCTCACCACCGGATGGCCGAGGGGGAAGGACCACCATATATTTT.

The table lists this clone with a few counts. The genes are TRBV27 and TRBJ1-5; a weak D match, TRBD1 (6 bases). CDR3 size: 15 residues. CDR1 is MNHEY, CDR2 SMNVEV, per germline (reference sequence). Trimming shortened V by 4 bases and J by 9 bases, and 19 bases separated the two germline ends. CDR3 coding DNA: TGTGCCAGCAGTTATGGGACACCACTCACGGGGCCCCAGCATTTT. Protein sequence: CASSYGTPLTGPQHF.

The chain couples TRBV2 to TRBJ2-5; D unclear. In germline, CDR1 is SNHLY, CDR2 FYNNEI. The CDR3 totals 13 residues. Trimming stripped 4 bases from V and 3 bases from J, with 9 bases between. In nucleotides, the CDR3 is TGTGCCAGCAGTGTCTTCCAGAAAGAGACCCAGTACTTC. This translates into CASSVFQKETQYF.

The chain couples TRBV6-5 to TRBJ1-2; possible D gene TRBD1, 5 bases. The V end was cut by 2 bases, the J end by 2 bases, with 9 bases between. The CDR3 consists of 14 residues. CDR1 is MNHEY and CDR2 is SVGAGI in the germline V gene. The CDR3, as DNA: TGTGCCAGCAGTTACAAGGGGAAAAACTATGGCTACACCTTC. As protein: CASSYKGKNYGYTF.

This chain uses TRBV9 with TRBJ1-4; tentatively, D is TRBD1 (5 bases). This CDR3 has 15 amino acids. V lost 3 bases and J lost 5, with 14 bases in between. The germline gives CDR1 SGDLS, CDR2 YYNGEE. CDR3 residues: CASSERQSLNEKLFF. The CDR3 coding sequence is TGTGCCAGCAGCGAGAGACAGTCACTCAATGAAAAACTGTTTTTT.

This sequence joins TRBV9 and TRBJ1-5; TRBD1 is a possible D gene (6 bases). This CDR3 comprises 14 residues. Germline lookup yields CDR1 SGDLS and CDR2 YYNGEE. The V end lost 3 bases, the J end lost 7 bases, and 14 bases lay between the germline ends. The CDR3 protein is CASSAWGGGQPQHF. CDR3 coding DNA: TGTGCCAGCAGCGCCTGGGGGGGCGGACAGCCCCAGCATTTT.

This clone has a handful of counts. V and J are TRBV7-8 and TRBJ2-6, with a weak D call TRBD2 (5 bases). CDR1 is SGHVS and CDR2 is FQNEAQ in the germline V gene. This CDR3 region has 17 residues. Trimming removed 5 bases at V and 0 bases at J, with 14 bases between. The CDR3 bases are TGTGCCAGCAGCCATGCGAGAGGGAGCTCTGGGGCCAACGTCCTGACTTTC. Amino acids: CASSHARGSSGANVLTF.

The chain uses TRBV7-8 and TRBJ2-1; the match to TRBD2 covers 15 bases. J lost 3 bases, V lost 5 bases, and 8 bases had no gene match. Germline V gene data show CDR1 as SGHVS and CDR2 as FQNEAQ. CDR3 length: 18 amino acids. The CDR3 nucleotides read TGTGCCAGCAGCCAGGGACTAGCGGGGGGAGAGATCTACAATGAGCAGTTCTTC. Translating gives CASSQGLAGGEIYNEQFF. Full variable domain (missing parts from reference TRBV7-8 and TRBJ2-1): GAGVSQSPRYKVAKRGQDVALRCDPISGHVSLFWYQQALGQGPEFLTYFQNEAQLDKSGLPSDRFFAERPEGSVSTLKIQRTQQEDSAVYLCASSQGLAGGEIYNEQFFGPGTRLTVL.

The chain is built from TRBV5-4 and TRBJ2-4; D gene uncertain. The length of the CDR3 is 14 residues. V was pared by 4 bases and J by 5 bases, with 13 bases between. The germline V gene has CDR1 SGHNT and CDR2 YYREEE (reference sequence). CDR3 bases: TGTGCCAGCAGCCCCGCGAGGTCGGAAAACATTCAGTACTTC. It is translated as CASSPARSENIQYF. The variable domain in full, with the rest retrieved from reference TRBV5-4 and TRBJ2-4, is ETGVTQSPTHLIKTRGQQVTLRCSSQSGHNTVSWYQQALGQGPQFIFQYYREEENGRGNFPPRFSGLQFPNYSSELNVNALELDDSALYLCASSPARSENIQYFGAGTRLSVL.

At least ten counts were recorded for this clone. V usage is TRBV12-3 or TRBV12-4 and J usage is TRBJ1-2; tentative D call: TRBD1 (6 bases). Trimming took 7 bases from V and 2 from J, leaving 11 bases between them. The CDR3 extends over 13 amino acids. In DNA, the CDR3 is TGTGCCAGCAATCACAGGGACAACTATGGCTACACCTTC. It translates to CASNHRDNYGYTF.

The chain couples TRBV5-1 to TRBJ2-1; 8 positions match TRBD2. Germline CDR1 SGHRS, CDR2 YFSETQ. The junction had 11 bases not matched to a gene; V was cut back by 4 bases and J by 8 bases. The CDR3 is made up of 15 amino acids. CDR3 in DNA: TGCGCCAGCAGCCACCGATCGGCGCGGGGGGATGAGCAGTTCTTC. Protein: CASSHRSARGDEQFF.

This chain connects TRBV7-3 to TRBJ1-1, with no clear D. There are 16 residues in the CDR3. Germline V gene sequence: CDR1 SGHTA, CDR2 FQGTGA. Trimming pared 2 bases from V and 3 bases from J, leaving 16 bases between. The CDR3 nucleotides read TGTGCCAGCAGCTTAGTTGCGGGCGCGGGTGACACTGAAGCTTTCTTT. Its protein is CASSLVAGAGDTEAFF.